This TCR beta chain was recovered during a study of blood T cells in healthy people across ages (dated by TCRdb to the mid-2010s). At the level of the whole study: In model experiments, template switching captured roughly one uniquely barcoded TCR beta cDNA molecule for every two T cells. The donors were divided into four age groups: young (average around 15 years), middle-aged (roughly 40), aged (about 60) and long-lived (approximately 74). To track age-related changes in TCR beta repertoire diversity, the study relied on deep sequencing normalized with unique cDNA molecular identifiers. To avoid experimental bias, donors of different ages were spread randomly across the sequencing lanes. Using the same blood draw, the study looked at two additional independent replicas of 1 million unique cDNA reads for two donors, one aged 18 to 29 and the other aged 80 or older.

As to this clonotype: No cognate antigen has been identified for it. No qualities accompany the bases; no much larger clone lies one base away.

The library was produced with 5' RACE. Reads for this sample came from an Illumina HiSeq 2500. The second PCR ran for roughly 6 to 11 cycles and used a J-beta primer mix along with a sample-barcoded 5' primer. Each TCR beta cDNA molecule received a unique molecular identifier from a template-switch 5' adaptor carrying 12 random nucleotides. At least 2.5 million CDR3-containing paired-end reads were obtained from each sample. First-strand cDNA synthesis was performed from all RNA using the Mint cDNA synthesis kit, with priming by a TRBC-specific oligonucleotide. Following uracil-DNA glycosylase treatment, a first 18-cycle PCR with universal primers M1SS and BC2_uni_R was performed on all cDNA. The study's own analysis went as follows. For normalization, 1 million high-quality reads, each with a distinct molecular identifier, were randomly selected from each sample. Instead of being binned into consensus sequences, reads that shared molecular identifiers were thrown out. MiTCR, run with a Q25 quality threshold and the strictest error-elimination algorithm, handled CDR3 identification, clonotype clustering and error correction. A nonparametric unseen species model using Euler transformation provided a lower-bound estimate of total TCR beta diversity. Through fastp at Q25 and MiXCR, TCRdb rebuilt clones from the public reads, retaining in-frame beta chains. When rows share a CDR3 protein, they turn into one entry using the most common DNA and genes. TCRdb's processing, not the authors' own work, is the source of the V and J calls. The sample table records over a million distinct CDR3 sequences; approximately 40% of these occur just once. The top ten clones comprise less than 8% of the sample.

The roughly 39 donors, aged roughly 6 to 90 years, were systemically healthy Caucasian individuals from Russia. Each donor gave roughly 11 milliliters of peripheral blood, drawn into EDTA-treated Vacutainer tubes. Ficoll-Paque density-gradient centrifugation was used to isolate PBMCs, with at least 6.5 million per sample. Total RNA was extracted from PBMCs with Trizol reagent, with at least 6 micrograms obtained per sample. For every donor, flow cytometry on a PBMC aliquot measured the percentage of naive CD45RAhigh/CD27high T cells. The study at large found these results: Estimates of total diversity from one million sequenced T cells were regarded as lower bounds and underestimates. Observed TCR beta diversity per million T cells fell roughly linearly with age, and a significant reduction was already apparent by age around 40. The percentage of naive T cells measured by flow cytometry correlated strongly with observed TCR beta diversity. Since profiling was done on bulk unsorted PBMCs, naive and antigen-experienced compartments could not be conclusively compared. Donor CMV infection status was unknown, potentially confounding age-related changes in expanded clonotypes. Compared with the aged group, more naive CD4+ T cells, fewer expanded clones and increased TCR diversity were shown by the long-lived group, suggesting age selection.

Source material: blood. The TCR sequence derives from a woman between 18 and 30 years old in good health.

The sequence in DNA is TGTGCCAGCAGTTTGGTAGGGCTGGACTACAATGAGCAGTTCTTC. Translated, it gives CASSLVGLDYNEQFF. The chain is encoded by TRBV12-3 or TRBV12-4 joined to TRBJ2-1, with no confidently assigned D gene. From cysteine to phenylalanine, the CDR3 is 15 amino acids long. The sequence is cut down to CDR3 DNA, 45 bases in frame from base 1. V gives up 3 bases and J gives up 3 bases, and the segment between their germline ends measures 12 bases.